The clone carrying this TCR beta chain was seen once. Under the authors' procedure: How many nucleated cells were present was estimated from reference gene primer amplification. TCRdb's table, derived via immunoSEQ multiplex PCR, lists solely in-frame clones and lacks some. Clone size and the V and J calls come from that table; the DNA yielded D and trimming. The repertoire holds 55,000 to 80,000 clones, with around 80% as singletons. This record belongs to a study of blood T cell repertoires in COVID-19. Overall study context: Sites across the United States, Italy and Spain contributed samples from acute and convalescent COVID-19.

Trimming removed 7 bases from V and 4 bases from J; junction bases left unmatched: 6. The CDR3 has 13 amino acids. CDR1 is SGHNT, CDR2 YENEEA, per germline. The sequence derives from a man aged 50-59 years with active COVID-19. V gene TRBV11-3 combines with J gene TRBJ2-5, with 7 bases identical to TRBD2. What was sequenced was peripheral blood. The CDR3, as DNA: TGTGCCAGCACCCCGGGAGGCCGAGAGACCCAGTACTTC. Protein product: CASTPGGRETQYF.